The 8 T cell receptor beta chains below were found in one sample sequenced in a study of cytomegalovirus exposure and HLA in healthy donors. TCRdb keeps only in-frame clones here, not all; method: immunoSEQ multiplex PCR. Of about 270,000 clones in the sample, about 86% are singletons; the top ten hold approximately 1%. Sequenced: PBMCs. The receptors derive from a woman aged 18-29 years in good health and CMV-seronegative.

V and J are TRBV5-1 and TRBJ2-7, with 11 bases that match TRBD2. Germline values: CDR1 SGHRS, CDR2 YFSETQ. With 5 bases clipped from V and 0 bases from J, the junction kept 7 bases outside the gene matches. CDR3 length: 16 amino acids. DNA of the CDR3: TGCGCCAGCAGTCTCGGGGGACTAGCGGACTCCTACGAGCAGTACTTC. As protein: CASSLGGLADSYEQYF. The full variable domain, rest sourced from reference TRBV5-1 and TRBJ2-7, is KAGVTQTPRYLIKTRGQQVTLSCSPISGHRSVSWYQQTPGQGLQFLFEYFSETQRNKGNFPGRFSGRQFSNSRSEMNVSTLELGDSALYLCASSLGGLADSYEQYFGPGTRLTVT.

CDR3 in DNA: TGTGCCAGCAGCTCCCCCTCGGACAGATTCTCTGGGGCCAACGTCCTGACTTTC. This translates into CASSSPSDRFSGANVLTF. The rearrangement joins TRBV11-2 to TRBJ2-6, with a possible D match to TRBD1 (6 bases). There are 18 residues in the CDR3. Trimming stripped 4 bases from V and 0 bases from J, with 16 bases between. Per the germline V gene, CDR1 is SGHAT and CDR2 is FQNNGV.

This CDR3 reads CASSVSPGTDTQYF. In DNA, the CDR3 is TGTGCCAGCAGTGTGAGCCCGGGCACAGATACGCAGTATTTT. This sequence joins TRBV2 and TRBJ2-3; D gene unclear. CDR3 length equals 14 residues. Trimming left V 4 bases short and J 1 base short, with 9 bases between. Germline loops: CDR1 SNHLY, CDR2 FYNNEI.

The CDR3 region has the DNA TGCGCCAGCAGCCCCGGAACCGGGACAGGGGTCTCCTACGAGCAGTACTTC. It specifies CASSPGTGTGVSYEQYF. This chain joins TRBV4-1 and TRBJ2-7, with 10 bases lining up with TRBD1. The CDR3 sequence is 17 residues long. CDR1 MGHRA and CDR2 YSYEKL come from the germline V gene. V lost 4 bases, J lost 0 bases, and 9 bases stayed unmatched.

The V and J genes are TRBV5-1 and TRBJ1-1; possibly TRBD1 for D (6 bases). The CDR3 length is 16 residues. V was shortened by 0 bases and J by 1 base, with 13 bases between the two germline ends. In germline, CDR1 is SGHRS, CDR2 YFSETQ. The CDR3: CASSLESRTENTEAFF. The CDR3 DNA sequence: TGCGCCAGCAGCTTGGAATCTAGGACAGAGAACACTGAAGCTTTCTTT.

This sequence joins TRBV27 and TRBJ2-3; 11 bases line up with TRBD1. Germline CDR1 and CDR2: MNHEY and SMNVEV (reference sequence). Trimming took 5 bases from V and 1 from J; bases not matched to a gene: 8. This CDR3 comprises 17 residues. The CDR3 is CASSPAGQGEGTDTQYF. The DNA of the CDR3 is TGTGCCAGCAGTCCCGCGGGACAGGGGGAGGGCACAGATACGCAGTATTTT.

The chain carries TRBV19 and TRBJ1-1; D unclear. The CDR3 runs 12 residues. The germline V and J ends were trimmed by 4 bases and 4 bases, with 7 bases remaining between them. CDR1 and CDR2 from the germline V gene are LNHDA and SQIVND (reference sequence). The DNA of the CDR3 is TGTGCCAGTAGTAATATGTTCACTGAAGCTTTCTTT. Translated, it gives CASSNMFTEAFF.

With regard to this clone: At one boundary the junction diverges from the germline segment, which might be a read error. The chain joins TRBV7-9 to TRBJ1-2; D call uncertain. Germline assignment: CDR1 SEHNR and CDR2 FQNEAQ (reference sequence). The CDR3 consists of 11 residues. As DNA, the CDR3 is TGTGCCAGCAGCTTATATGGGTCCGGGGCCTTC. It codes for CASSLYGSGAF.